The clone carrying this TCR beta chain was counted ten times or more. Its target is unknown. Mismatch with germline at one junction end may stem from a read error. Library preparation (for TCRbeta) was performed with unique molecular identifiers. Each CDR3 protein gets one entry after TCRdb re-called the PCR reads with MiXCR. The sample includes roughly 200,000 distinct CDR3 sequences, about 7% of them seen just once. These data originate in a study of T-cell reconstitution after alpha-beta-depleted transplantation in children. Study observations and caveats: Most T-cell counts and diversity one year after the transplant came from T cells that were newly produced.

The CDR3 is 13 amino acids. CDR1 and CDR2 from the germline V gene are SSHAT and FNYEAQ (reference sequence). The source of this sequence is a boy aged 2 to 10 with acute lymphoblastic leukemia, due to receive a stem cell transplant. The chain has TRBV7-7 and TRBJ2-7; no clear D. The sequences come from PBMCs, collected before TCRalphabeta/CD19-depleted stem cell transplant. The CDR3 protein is CASSFGVGGEQYF. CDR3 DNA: TGTGCTAGCAGCTTCGGAGTTGGCGGTGAGCAGTACTTC.